The next 5 T cell receptor beta chains were all read from a single sample in a study of cytomegalovirus exposure and HLA in healthy donors. The data were produced by immunoSEQ multiplex PCR, yet TCRdb's version contains in-frame clones alone and is incomplete. The sample holds tens of thousands of clones; around 96% are singletons and the top ten take 1.4%. The sample consisted of PBMCs. These receptors were obtained from a man aged 18 to 29 in good health and CMV-seropositive.

The rearrangement joins TRBV7-9 to TRBJ1-2; D is undetermined. The CDR3 runs 14 residues. The germline gives CDR1 SEHNR, CDR2 FQNEAQ (reference sequence). V dropped 1 base and J dropped 4 bases, with 10 bases sitting between them. CDR3 bases: TGTGCCAGCAGCTTAGGGAGGGCCGCCTATGGCTACACCTTC. Translating gives CASSLGRAAYGYTF.

The chain uses TRBV6-6 and TRBJ2-1, with D hard to call. This CDR3 has 12 residues. Germline CDR1 reads MNHNY; CDR2 reads SVGAGI (reference sequence). Trimming took off 5 bases at V and 3 bases at J, with 5 bases between the two ends. The CDR3 protein is CASSLNYNEQFF. The CDR3, as DNA: TGTGCCAGCAGTCTTAACTACAATGAGCAGTTCTTC.

The rearrangement uses TRBV7-2 and TRBJ2-2, with 7 bases matching TRBD2. J gave up 8 bases and V 1 base, and 7 bases lay outside the gene matches. This CDR3 has 15 residues. In germline, CDR1 is SGHTA, CDR2 FQGNSA. The DNA of the CDR3 is TGTGCCAGCAGCTTAGTGGGCGGGAGCGGGGGGGAGCTGTTTTTT. Protein sequence: CASSLVGGSGGELFF.

V and J are TRBV27 and TRBJ2-3; 13 positions agree with TRBD2. Unmatched junction bases numbered 1, after V lost 6 bases and J lost 4 bases. The germline V gene has CDR1 MNHEY and CDR2 SMNVEV (reference sequence). The CDR3 covers 14 residues. The CDR3 coding sequence is TGTGCCAGCAGACTAGCGGGGGGGTCAGATACGCAGTATTTT. Translated: CASRLAGGSDTQYF.

The rearrangement joins TRBV18 to TRBJ2-4, with 15 positions matching TRBD2. Trimming at V came to 2 bases and at J to 6 bases, leaving 2 bases not matched to a gene. Germline values: CDR1 KGHSH, CDR2 LQKENI. CDR3 size: 16 residues. The CDR3 sequence: CASSPVGLAGGNIQYF. CDR3 sequence (DNA): TGTGCCAGCTCACCAGTGGGACTAGCGGGGGGAAACATTCAGTACTTC.